This TCR beta chain was identified during a study of T cell repertoires in cytomegalovirus infection. Background on the study: Indications of both CMV infection and matching HLA type were provided by public TCR beta signatures.

One entry per CDR3 protein, called by TCRdb with MiXCR from the reads. The repertoire has hundreds of thousands of distinct CDR3 sequences, approximately 24% of them found once; the top ten carry 6.5% to 10%. General study results and limits: Cumulative frequency (of public TCR beta family members) identified carriers of CMV plus the relevant HLA. CMV-specific TCR beta clonotypes restricted by HLA-C were the ones dominating the ex vivo response.

As regards this clonotype: The antigen remains undetermined.

Source material: CD8+ T cells from PBMCs. This sequence was found in a human donor in good health (CMV status not recorded). Some clones in this sample may be carry-over from other donors' samples.

DNA for the CDR3: TGTGCTAGTGGTTTGGTGGTCCGGGACATCGATGGCTACACCTTC. Its protein product is CASGLVVRDIDGYTF. The rearrangement joins TRBV12-5 to TRBJ1-2, with D maybe TRBD1 (6 bases). CDR3 length equals 15 residues. CDR1 is LGHNT, CDR2 FRNRAP, per germline. Between the trimmed V and J ends, which lost 0 bases and 6 bases, there was a span of 14 bases.